The 19 T cell receptor beta chains presented below share a single source sample, sequenced in a study of T cells in Graves' hyperthyroidism and ophthalmopathy. RNA transcripts yielded amplified TCR beta CDR3 regions. The HTBI primer set drove a first-round RT-PCR of the TCR CDR3. One entry per CDR3 protein, called by TCRdb with MiXCR from the multiplex PCR reads. The sample carries a few hundred thousand distinct CDR3 sequences, about 15% recorded once. The sequenced sample consisted of blood. Receptors were obtained from a woman aged 18-30 years with Graves' hyperthyroidism that later progressed to Graves' ophthalmopathy.

There are many counts of this clonotype. V and J are TRBV28 and TRBJ1-1, with D possibly being TRBD1 (6 bases). The germline gives CDR1 MDHEN, CDR2 SYDVKM. The V gene lost 6 bases and the J gene lost 1 base, with 18 bases spanning the gap. CDR3 size: 16 residues. CDR3 amino acids: CASSHYLRGGNTEAFF. The CDR3 coding sequence is TGTGCCAGCAGCCATTATCTCAGGGGCGGGAACACTGAAGCTTTCTTT.

In its sample, this clonotype was seen many times. The chain uses TRBV20-1 and TRBJ2-3; 12 bases align to TRBD2. The germline V gene encodes CDR1 DFQATT and CDR2 SNEGSKA (reference sequence). This CDR3 region has 16 residues. V shed 2 bases, J shed 5 bases, and the junction held 8 bases outside the gene matches. CDR3 protein: CSARRATSGSLDTQYF. CDR3 nucleotide sequence: TGCAGTGCTAGAAGAGCGACTAGCGGGAGTCTAGATACGCAGTATTTT.

There are many counts of this clonotype. J is TRBJ2-1 and V is TRBV5-1, with 10 bases matching TRBD1. V lost 4 bases, J lost 1 base, and 5 bases stayed unmatched. The CDR3 is 16 amino acids. The germline CDR1 and CDR2 sequences are SGHRS and YFSETQ. This chain's CDR3 is CASSARQGASYNEQFF. The DNA for the CDR3 is TGCGCCAGCAGCGCACGACAGGGGGCTTCCTACAATGAGCAGTTCTTC.

A few counts support this clonotype. This rearrangement joins TRBV18 to TRBJ1-6, with D possibly being TRBD1 (5 bases). Looked up from germline, CDR1 is KGHSH and CDR2 is LQKENI. The CDR3 is 14 amino acids. V lost 3 bases, J lost 6 bases, and 9 bases lay in between. The CDR3 region has the DNA TGTGCCAGCTCACCGTCGACAGCTAATTCACCCCTCCACTTT. Translated, it gives CASSPSTANSPLHF.

The CDR3 sequence is CASSDRPYNEQFF. Here the CDR3 DNA reads TGTGCCAGCTCGGACAGACCATACAATGAGCAGTTCTTC. The rearrangement uses TRBV18 and TRBJ2-1; weak D call: TRBD1 (6 bases). The germline V gene has CDR1 KGHSH and CDR2 LQKENI. This CDR3 is 13 amino acids long. V gave up 6 bases and J gave up 4 bases, with 10 bases separating them.

The CDR3 sequence: CASSLVSPAAGYTF. For the CDR3, the DNA is TGTGCCAGCAGCTTAGTGTCGCCAGCGGCTGGCTACACCTTC. This chain uses TRBV7-9 with TRBJ1-2; no clear D. Per germline, CDR1 SEHNR and CDR2 FQNEAQ (reference sequence). The CDR3 is 14 amino acids. Trimming pared 1 base from V and 7 bases from J, leaving 13 bases between.

The chain links TRBV11-2 to TRBJ2-7; weak D call: TRBD2 (6 bases). The CDR3 has 16 residues. V shed 2 bases and J shed 0 bases, with 14 bases lying between them. The germline V gene encodes CDR1 SGHAT and CDR2 FQNNGV. CDR3 DNA: TGTGCCAGCAGCTTATCCCCAGCGGGTGCCTCCTACGAGCAGTACTTC. It encodes CASSLSPAGASYEQYF. The whole variable domain, remainder taken from reference TRBV11-2 and TRBJ2-7, is EAGVAQSPRYKIIEKRQSVAFWCNPISGHATLYWYQQILGQGPKLLIQFQNNGVVDDSQLPKDRFSAERLKGVDSTLKIQPAKLEDSAVYLCASSLSPAGASYEQYFGPGTRLTVT.

This rearrangement joins TRBV28 to TRBJ2-3; tentative D call: TRBD1 (6 bases). The V end was cut by 5 bases, the J end by 6 bases, with 12 bases between. The CDR3 runs 13 residues. In germline, CDR1 is MDHEN, CDR2 SYDVKM. CDR3 bases: TGTGCCAGCAGTACAGGGACCCCGGATACGCAGTATTTT. It encodes CASSTGTPDTQYF.

A few counts support this clonotype. The J gene is TRBJ2-4, the V gene TRBV10-3, with 11 bases matching TRBD2. The V gene end was trimmed by 3 bases and the J gene end by 6 bases; junction bases not matched to a gene: 7. The CDR3 extends over 16 amino acids. The germline CDR1 and CDR2 sequences are ENHRY and SYGVKD. CDR3 residues: CAISDQRTSGGNIQYF. The DNA of the CDR3 is TGTGCCATCAGTGATCAGCGCACTAGCGGGGGAAACATTCAGTACTTC.

This clonotype was counted ten times or more. The V and J genes are TRBV5-1 and TRBJ2-1; 10 positions agree with TRBD2. V shed 8 bases and J 8 bases; nucleotides not matched to a gene: 7. Germline CDR1 reads SGHRS; CDR2 reads YFSETQ. CDR3 length equals 13 residues. The chain's CDR3 is CASRASGSYEQFF. The CDR3 coding sequence is TGCGCCAGTCGGGCTAGCGGGAGTTATGAGCAGTTCTTC.

This clonotype was seen repeatedly, ten times or more. CDR3 region: CASSLAVPGDGYEQYF. The CDR3 region has the DNA TGTGCCAGCAGCTTAGCGGTCCCGGGAGACGGGTACGAGCAGTACTTC. The V and J genes are TRBV7-9 and TRBJ2-7, with D maybe TRBD2 (6 bases). The CDR3 is made up of 16 amino acids. Germline lookup yields CDR1 SEHNR and CDR2 FQNEAQ (reference sequence). Trimming removed 0 bases at V and 4 bases at J, with 16 bases between.

At least ten counts were recorded for this clonotype. V is TRBV3-1 and J is TRBJ1-1; possible D gene TRBD1, 5 bases. This CDR3 comprises 14 residues. From germline, CDR1 is LGHDT and CDR2 YNNKEL (reference sequence). V was shortened by 5 bases and J by 0 bases, with 10 bases between the two germline ends. The CDR3 DNA is TGTGCCAGCAGCAGGGGAGAGTTGAACACTGAAGCTTTCTTT. This codes for CASSRGELNTEAFF.

This clonotype was detected many times. The chain is built from TRBV7-9 and TRBJ1-2, with D tentatively TRBD1 (5 bases). CDR1 is SEHNR and CDR2 is FQNEAQ in the germline V gene (reference sequence). The CDR3 loop spans 14 amino acids. V lost 3 bases and J lost 3, with 11 bases in between. DNA for the CDR3: TGTGCCAGCAGCTTGAAGGGGCCTGACTATGGCTACACCTTC. The encoded protein is CASSLKGPDYGYTF.

This clonotype was recorded a few times. This chain uses TRBV30 with TRBJ2-6, with 11 bases matching TRBD2. With 8 bases clipped from V and 0 bases from J, the junction kept 9 bases outside the gene matches. This CDR3 region has 17 residues. CDR1 GTSNPN and CDR2 SVGIG come from the germline V gene (reference sequence). The CDR3 nucleotides read TGTGCCAGTCACGGGACTAGCGGCTCCTCTGGGGCCAACGTCCTGACTTTC. Amino acid sequence: CASHGTSGSSGANVLTF.

This clonotype was counted only a few times. V usage is TRBV30 and J usage is TRBJ2-1, with TRBD2 identical over 9 bases. The germline V gene encodes CDR1 GTSNPN and CDR2 SVGIG (reference sequence). The CDR3 is 16 amino acids. The trim removed 4 bases at V and 0 bases at J, leaving 7 bases unmatched. CDR3 residues: CAWTGTSQSSYNEQFF. The CDR3 bases are TGTGCCTGGACTGGGACTAGCCAGAGCTCCTACAATGAGCAGTTCTTC.

The table lists this clonotype with many counts. The rearrangement uses TRBV2 and TRBJ1-4, with 10 bases matching TRBD1. Per the germline V gene, CDR1 is SNHLY and CDR2 is FYNNEI. This CDR3 region has 16 residues. Unmatched junction bases numbered 8, after V lost 6 bases and J lost 4 bases. This chain's CDR3 is CASRPGQGSGNEKLFF. The CDR3 coding sequence is TGTGCCAGCAGGCCGGGACAGGGGTCCGGTAATGAAAAACTGTTTTTT.

This clonotype occurred a few times. V is TRBV10-3 and J is TRBJ1-6, with D hard to call. The CDR3 is 13 residues long. Trimming removed 6 bases from V and 5 bases from J, with 8 bases in between. CDR1 ENHRY and CDR2 SYGVKD come from the germline V gene. CDR3 residues: CAIRGGDNSPLHF. CDR3 nucleotides: TGTGCCATCAGAGGTGGGGATAATTCACCCCTCCACTTT.

This clonotype was counted ten times or more. The V gene is TRBV28, the J gene TRBJ1-2, with 9 bases lining up with TRBD1. V was pared by 6 bases and J by 0 bases, with 2 bases of the junction left unmatched. CDR3 length: 14 amino acids. Germline loops: CDR1 MDHEN, CDR2 SYDVKM. The CDR3 region has the DNA TGTGCCAGCAGGGGACAGGGACCTAACTATGGCTACACCTTC. Protein product: CASRGQGPNYGYTF.

This clonotype was seen a few times. The chain employs TRBV4-2 and TRBJ1-2; D may be TRBD1 (5 bases). CDR1 LGHNA and CDR2 YNFKEQ come from the germline V gene. Deletions cut 0 bases from V and 4 bases from J, with 12 bases between. This CDR3 spans 15 amino acids. CDR3 sequence reads: CASSQDLEQVYGYTF. The CDR3 DNA follows: TGTGCCAGCAGCCAAGATCTAGAACAGGTCTATGGCTACACCTTC.